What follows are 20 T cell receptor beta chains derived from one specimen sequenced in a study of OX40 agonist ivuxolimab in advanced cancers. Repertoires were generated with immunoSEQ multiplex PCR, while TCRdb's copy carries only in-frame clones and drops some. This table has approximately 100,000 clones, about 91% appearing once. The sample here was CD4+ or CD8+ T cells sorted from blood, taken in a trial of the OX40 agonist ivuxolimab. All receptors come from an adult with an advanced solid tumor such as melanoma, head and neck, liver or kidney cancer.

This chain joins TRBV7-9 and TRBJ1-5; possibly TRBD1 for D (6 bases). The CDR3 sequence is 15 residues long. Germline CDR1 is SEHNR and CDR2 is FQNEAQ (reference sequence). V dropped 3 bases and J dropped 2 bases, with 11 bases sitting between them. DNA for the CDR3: TGTGCCAGCAGCTTGGGGGGGGCGGGCAATCAGCCCCAGCATTTT. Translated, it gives CASSLGGAGNQPQHF. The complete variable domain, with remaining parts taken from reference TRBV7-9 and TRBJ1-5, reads DTGVSQNPRHKITKRGQNVTFRCDPISEHNRLYWYRQTLGQGPEFLTYFQNEAQLEKSRLLSDRFSAERPKGSFSTLEIQRTEQGDSAMYLCASSLGGAGNQPQHFGDGTRLSIL.

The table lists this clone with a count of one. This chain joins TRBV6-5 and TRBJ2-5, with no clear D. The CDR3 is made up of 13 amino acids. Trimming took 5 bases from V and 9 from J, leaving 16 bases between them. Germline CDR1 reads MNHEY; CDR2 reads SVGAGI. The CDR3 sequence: CASSPHPNLAQYF. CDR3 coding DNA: TGTGCCAGCAGTCCACACCCCAATCTAGCCCAGTACTTC.

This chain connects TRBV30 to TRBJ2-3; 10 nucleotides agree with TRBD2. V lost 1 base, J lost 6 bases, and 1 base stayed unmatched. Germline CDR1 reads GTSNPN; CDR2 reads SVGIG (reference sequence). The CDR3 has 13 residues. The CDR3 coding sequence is TGTGCCTGGAGTGGGGGACTAGCGGATACGCAGTATTTT. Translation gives CAWSGGLADTQYF.

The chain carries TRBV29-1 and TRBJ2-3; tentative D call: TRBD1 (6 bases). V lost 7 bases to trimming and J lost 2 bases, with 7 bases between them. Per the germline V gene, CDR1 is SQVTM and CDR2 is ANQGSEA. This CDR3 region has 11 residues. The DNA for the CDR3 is TGCAGCGCAGGGGACACAGATACGCAGTATTTT. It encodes CSAGDTDTQYF.

CDR3 sequence (DNA): TGTGCCAGCAGCCCCCCCCCTCGAACTAGCGGGATAGGAACAGAGACCCAGTACTTC. Protein product: CASSPPPRTSGIGTETQYF. The chain uses TRBV9 and TRBJ2-5; 10 bases match TRBD2. V lost 4 bases to trimming and J lost 4 bases; unmatched junction nucleotides: 19. This CDR3 is built from 19 residues. Germline-derived CDR1 and CDR2 are SGDLS and YYNGEE. Variable domain in full (rest from reference TRBV9 and TRBJ2-5): DSGVTQTPKHLITATGQRVTLRCSPRSGDLSVYWYQQSLDQGLQFLIQYYNGEERAKGNILERFSAQQFPDLHSELNLSSLELGDSALYFCASSPPPRTSGIGTETQYFGPGTRLLVL.

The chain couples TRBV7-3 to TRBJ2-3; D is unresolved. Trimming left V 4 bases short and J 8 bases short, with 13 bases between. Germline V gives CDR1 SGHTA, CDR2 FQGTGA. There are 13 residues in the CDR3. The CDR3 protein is CASSYGALGTQYF. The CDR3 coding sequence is TGTGCCAGCAGCTACGGCGCTCTGGGTACGCAGTATTTT.

The CDR3 DNA sequence: TGTGCCAGCAGTGGAGTGGGAGTGCTTGGGGAGCAGTACTTC. This gives the protein CASSGVGVLGEQYF. The chain has TRBV6-1 and TRBJ2-7; D is possibly TRBD2 (5 bases). Trimming removed 4 bases from V and 7 bases from J, with 17 bases in between. Germline V CDR1 and CDR2: MNHNS, SASEGT. This CDR3 is 14 amino acids long.

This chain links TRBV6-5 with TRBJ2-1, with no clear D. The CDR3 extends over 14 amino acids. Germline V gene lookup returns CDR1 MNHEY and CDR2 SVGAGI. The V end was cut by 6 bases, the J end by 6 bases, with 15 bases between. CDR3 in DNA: TGTGCCAGCAGGAACCACCCCGAGTTCAATGAGCAGTTCTTC. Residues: CASRNHPEFNEQFF.

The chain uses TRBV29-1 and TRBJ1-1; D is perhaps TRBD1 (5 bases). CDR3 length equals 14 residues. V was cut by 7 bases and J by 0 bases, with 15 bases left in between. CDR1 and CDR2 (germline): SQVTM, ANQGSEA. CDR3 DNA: TGCAGCGCCCGACAGACCCACATGAACACTGAAGCTTTCTTT. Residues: CSARQTHMNTEAFF.

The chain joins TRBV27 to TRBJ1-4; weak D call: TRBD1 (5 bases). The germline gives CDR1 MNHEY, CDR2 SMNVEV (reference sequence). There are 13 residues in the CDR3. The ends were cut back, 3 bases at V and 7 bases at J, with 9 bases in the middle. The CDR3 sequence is CASSFQRGEKLFF. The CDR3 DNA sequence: TGTGCCAGCAGTTTCCAGAGGGGTGAAAAACTGTTTTTT.

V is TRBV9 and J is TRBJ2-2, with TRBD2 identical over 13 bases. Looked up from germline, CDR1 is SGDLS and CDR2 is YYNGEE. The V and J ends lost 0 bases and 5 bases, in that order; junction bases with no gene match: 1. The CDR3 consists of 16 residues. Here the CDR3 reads CASSVGLAGGTGELFF. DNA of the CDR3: TGTGCCAGCAGCGTAGGACTAGCGGGGGGTACCGGGGAGCTGTTTTTT.

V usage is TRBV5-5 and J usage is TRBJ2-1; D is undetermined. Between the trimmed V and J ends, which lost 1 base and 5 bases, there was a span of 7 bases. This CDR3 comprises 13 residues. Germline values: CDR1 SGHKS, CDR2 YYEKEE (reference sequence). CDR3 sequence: CASSLIPHNEQFF. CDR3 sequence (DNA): TGTGCCAGCAGCTTGATACCTCACAATGAGCAGTTCTTC.

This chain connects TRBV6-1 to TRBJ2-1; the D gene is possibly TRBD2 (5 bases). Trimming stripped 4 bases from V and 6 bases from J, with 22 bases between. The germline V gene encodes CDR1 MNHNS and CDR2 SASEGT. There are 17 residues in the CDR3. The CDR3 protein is CASSGGRDWTDGNEQFF. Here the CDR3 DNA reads TGTGCCAGCAGTGGGGGTCGTGATTGGACTGACGGCAATGAGCAGTTCTTC.

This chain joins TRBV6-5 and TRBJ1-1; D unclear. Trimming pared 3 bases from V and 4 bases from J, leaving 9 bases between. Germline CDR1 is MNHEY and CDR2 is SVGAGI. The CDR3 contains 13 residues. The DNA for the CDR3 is TGTGCCAGCAGTTATGAGGGTATCACTGAAGCTTTCTTT. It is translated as CASSYEGITEAFF.

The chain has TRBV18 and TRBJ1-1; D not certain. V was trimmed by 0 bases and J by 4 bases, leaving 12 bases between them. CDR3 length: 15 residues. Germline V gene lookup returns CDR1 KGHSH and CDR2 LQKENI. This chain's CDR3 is CASSPPPAGSTEAFF. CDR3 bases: TGTGCCAGCTCACCACCTCCGGCAGGTAGCACTGAAGCTTTCTTT.

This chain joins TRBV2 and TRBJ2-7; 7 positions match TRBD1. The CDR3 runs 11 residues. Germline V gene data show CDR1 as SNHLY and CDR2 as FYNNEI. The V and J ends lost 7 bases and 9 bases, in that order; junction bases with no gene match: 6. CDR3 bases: TGTGCCAGCACCCTACAGGGGATGCAGTACTTC. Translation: CASTLQGMQYF.

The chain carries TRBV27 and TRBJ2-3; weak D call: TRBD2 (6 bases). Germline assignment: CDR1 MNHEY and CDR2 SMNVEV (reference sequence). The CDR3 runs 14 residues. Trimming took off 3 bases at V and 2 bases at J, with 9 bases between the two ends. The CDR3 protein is CASSFGGATDTQYF. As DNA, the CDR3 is TGTGCCAGCAGTTTTGGAGGGGCCACAGATACGCAGTATTTT.

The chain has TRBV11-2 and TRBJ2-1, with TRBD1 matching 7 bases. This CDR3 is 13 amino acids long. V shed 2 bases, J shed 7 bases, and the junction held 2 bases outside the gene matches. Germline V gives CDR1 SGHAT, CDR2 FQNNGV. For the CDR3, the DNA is TGTGCCAGCAGCTTATACAGGGGTAATGAGCAGTTCTTC. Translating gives CASSLYRGNEQFF.

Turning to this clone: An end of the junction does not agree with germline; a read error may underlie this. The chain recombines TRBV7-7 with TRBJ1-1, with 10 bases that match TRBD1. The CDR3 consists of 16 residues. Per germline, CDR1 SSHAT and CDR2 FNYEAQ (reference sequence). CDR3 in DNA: TGTGCTAGCAGCTTAATAGGGGACAGGGGTTACACTGAAGCTTTCTTT. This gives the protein CASSLIGDRGYTEAFF.

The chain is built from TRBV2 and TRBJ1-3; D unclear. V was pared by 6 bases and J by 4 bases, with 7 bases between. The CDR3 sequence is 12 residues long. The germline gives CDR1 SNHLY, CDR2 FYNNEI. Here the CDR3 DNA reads TGTGCCAGCAGCGATCGGGGAAACACCATATATTTT. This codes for CASSDRGNTIYF. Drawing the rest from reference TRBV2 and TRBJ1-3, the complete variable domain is EPEVTQTPSHQVTQMGQEVILRCVPISNHLYFYWYRQILGQKVEFLVSFYNNEISEKSEIFDDQFSVERPDGSNFTLKIRSTKLEDSAMYFCASSDRGNTIYFGEGSWLTVV.